Below, one TCR beta chain is given with its context. The sample belongs to a study of cytomegalovirus exposure and HLA in healthy donors. The PCR made use of 60 Vbeta and 13 Jbeta primers. Measured with immunoSEQ multiplex PCR; TCRdb has only the in-frame clones, and not every one. The record lists around 70,000 clones, of which the ten most abundant hold around 3.8%. Trimming removed 3 bases from V and 5 bases from J; junction bases left unmatched: 6. In germline, CDR1 is SGHTA, CDR2 FQGNSA. This CDR3 has 14 residues. The chain is built from TRBV7-2 and TRBJ2-5; TRBD2 matches at 7 bases. Sequencing used PBMCs. The origin of this receptor is a female donor in good health and CMV-seropositive. The CDR3 DNA follows: TGTGCCAGCAGCTTGTTCTCGGGGGGTGAGACCCAGTACTTC. It codes for CASSLFSGGETQYF.